Following are 8 T cell receptor beta chains from one sample sequenced in a study of blood T cells in healthy people across ages. Next came a second PCR, run for about 6 to 11 cycles, which used a sample-barcoded 5' primer along with a J-beta primer mix. TCRdb re-called the 5' RACE reads through MiXCR, storing one row per CDR3 protein. The sample carries about 900,000 distinct CDR3 sequences, 60% to 80% recorded once. Sequenced sample: blood. These receptors originate from a man aged 25-45 years in good health.

The V and J genes are TRBV15 and TRBJ1-6; D might be TRBD1 (6 bases). Germline assignment: CDR1 LNHNV and CDR2 YYDKDF (reference sequence). V was clipped by 5 bases and J by 7 bases, with 18 bases between them. CDR3 length equals 16 residues. CDR3 in DNA: TGTGCCACCAGCTCATCTGCAGGCAGGGGCAATTCACCCCTCCACTTT. Translated, it gives CATSSSAGRGNSPLHF.

V gene TRBV9 combines with J gene TRBJ2-3, with 9 bases identical to TRBD2. In germline, CDR1 is SGDLS, CDR2 YYNGEE. Trimming removed 4 bases from V and 1 base from J; junction bases left unmatched: 10. The CDR3 loop spans 17 amino acids. CDR3 loop: CASSLYGGGDGTDTQYF. The CDR3 DNA sequence: TGTGCCAGCAGCCTTTACGGCGGGGGGGACGGCACAGATACGCAGTATTTT.

In this sample, this clonotype turned up a few times. The rearrangement uses TRBV4-2 and TRBJ2-7, with 10 nucleotides matching TRBD2. The ends lost 4 bases at V and 0 bases at J; junction bases unmatched: 12. This CDR3 has 18 amino acids. From germline, CDR1 is LGHNA and CDR2 YNFKEQ. The CDR3 reads CASSRELGTSVSSYEQYF. As DNA, the CDR3 is TGTGCCAGCAGCCGAGAACTCGGGACTAGCGTGAGCTCCTACGAGCAGTACTTC.

This chain joins TRBV7-3 and TRBJ1-6; 7 positions agree with TRBD1. The CDR3 sequence is 15 residues long. After removal of 5 bases from V and 9 bases from J, the junction contained 10 bases not matched to a gene. CDR1 is SGHTA, CDR2 FQGTGA, per germline. The CDR3 spells CASSPSTGEGSPLHF. DNA for the CDR3: TGTGCCAGCAGCCCCAGCACAGGGGAAGGTTCACCCCTCCACTTT.

The count of this clonotype is one. The chain joins TRBV6-6 to TRBJ2-1; 8 bases match TRBD2. The CDR3 sequence is 15 residues long. J was trimmed by 7 bases and V by 3 bases; bases with no gene match: 8. The germline V gene encodes CDR1 MNHNY and CDR2 SVGAGI (reference sequence). The DNA for the CDR3 is TGTGCCAGCAGTTATTCCCCGGGGGGGGGGAATGAGCAGTTCTTC. Amino acids: CASSYSPGGGNEQFF.

This sequence joins TRBV6-2 or TRBV6-3 and TRBJ2-1, with 8 bases identical to TRBD1. Trimming removed 10 bases from V and 3 bases from J; junction bases left unmatched: 8. This CDR3 is built from 14 residues. The germline V gene has CDR1 MNHEY and CDR2 SVGEGT. The CDR3 bases are TGTGCCACGTACCGGGACAGGAGCTACAATGAGCAGTTCTTC. Amino acids: CATYRDRSYNEQFF.

The V call is TRBV2, the J call TRBJ2-7, with D tentatively TRBD2 (5 bases). Trimming cost V 10 bases and J 3 bases, with 16 bases left between them. Per germline, CDR1 SNHLY and CDR2 FYNNEI. The CDR3 is 13 residues long. The CDR3 sequence is CAIHSLGSYEQYF. The DNA for the CDR3 is TGTGCCATCCACTCCCTAGGGAGCTACGAGCAGTACTTC.

The chain links TRBV7-9 to TRBJ2-6; 8 bases are a match to TRBD2. J gave up 0 bases and V 5 bases, and 9 bases lay outside the gene matches. The CDR3 contains 18 residues. The germline gives CDR1 SEHNR, CDR2 FQNEAQ (reference sequence). The CDR3 nucleotides read TGTGCCAGCAGCCGCAGCGGGGGCCCAATCTCTGGGGCCAACGTCCTGACTTTC. Amino acids: CASSRSGGPISGANVLTF.